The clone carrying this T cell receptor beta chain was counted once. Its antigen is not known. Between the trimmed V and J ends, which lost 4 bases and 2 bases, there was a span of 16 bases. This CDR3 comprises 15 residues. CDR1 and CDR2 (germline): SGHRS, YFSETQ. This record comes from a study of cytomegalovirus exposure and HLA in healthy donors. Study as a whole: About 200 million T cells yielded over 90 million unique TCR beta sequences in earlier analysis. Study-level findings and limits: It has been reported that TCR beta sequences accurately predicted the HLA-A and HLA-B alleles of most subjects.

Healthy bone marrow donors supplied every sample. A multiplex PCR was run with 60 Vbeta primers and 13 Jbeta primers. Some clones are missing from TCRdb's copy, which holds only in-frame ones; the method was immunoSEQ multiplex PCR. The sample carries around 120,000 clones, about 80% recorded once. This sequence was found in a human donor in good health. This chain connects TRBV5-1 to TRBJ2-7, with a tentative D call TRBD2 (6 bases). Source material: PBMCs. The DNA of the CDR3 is TGCGCCAGCAGCCCGGCCGGGGGACCTCCCTACGAGCAGTACTTC. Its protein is CASSPAGGPPYEQYF.